This entry is about one TCR beta chain. These data originate in a study of T cells expressing NK-cell markers. TCRdb reworked the 5' RACE reads into one entry per CDR3 protein, no DNA. Reported are about 150,000 distinct CDR3 sequences; the ten largest clones contain 20% to 25%. Sequencing was carried out using blood T cells: a sorted CD56 or NKG2C T cell subset, CD4+ or CD8+ T cells, or bulk PBMC T cells (not recorded which). This clonotype was sampled from a man between 18 and 69 years old in good health.

The CDR3 protein is CASSPSGGASTDTQYF. The V call is TRBV28, the J call TRBJ2-3; the TCRdb D gene call, TRBD2, has no DNA to confirm it. Germline CDR1 and CDR2: MDHEN and SYDVKM. The CDR3 totals 16 residues.